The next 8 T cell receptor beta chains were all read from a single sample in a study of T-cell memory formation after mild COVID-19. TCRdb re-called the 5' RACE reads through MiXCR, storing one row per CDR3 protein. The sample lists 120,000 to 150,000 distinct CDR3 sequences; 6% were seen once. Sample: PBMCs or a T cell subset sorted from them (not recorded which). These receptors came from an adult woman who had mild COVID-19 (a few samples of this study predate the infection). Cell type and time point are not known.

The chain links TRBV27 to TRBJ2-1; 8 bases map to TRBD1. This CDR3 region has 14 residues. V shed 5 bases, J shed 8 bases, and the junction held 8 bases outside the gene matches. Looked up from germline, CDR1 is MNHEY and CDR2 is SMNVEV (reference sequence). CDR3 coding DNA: TGTGCCAGCAGTGGATCAGGGGGCAGTTATGAGCAGTTCTTC. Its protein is CASSGSGGSYEQFF.

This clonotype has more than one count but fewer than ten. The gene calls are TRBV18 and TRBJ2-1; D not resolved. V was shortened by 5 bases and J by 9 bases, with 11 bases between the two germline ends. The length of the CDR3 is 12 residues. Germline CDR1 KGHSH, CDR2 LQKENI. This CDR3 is CASSSTSPEQFF. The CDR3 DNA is TGTGCCAGCTCATCCACCTCTCCTGAGCAGTTCTTC.

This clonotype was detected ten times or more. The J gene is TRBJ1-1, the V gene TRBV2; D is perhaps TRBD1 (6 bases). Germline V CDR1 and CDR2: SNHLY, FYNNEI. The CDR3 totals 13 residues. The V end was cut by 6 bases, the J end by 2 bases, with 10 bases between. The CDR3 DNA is TGTGCCAGCAGCCAACAGGGAAACACTGAAGCTTTCTTT. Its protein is CASSQQGNTEAFF.

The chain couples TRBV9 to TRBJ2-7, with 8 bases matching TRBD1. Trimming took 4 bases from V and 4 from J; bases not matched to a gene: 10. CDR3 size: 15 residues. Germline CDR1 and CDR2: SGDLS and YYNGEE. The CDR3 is CASSPIGQGRYEQYF. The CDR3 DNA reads TGTGCCAGCAGCCCAATCGGACAGGGTCGATACGAGCAGTACTTC.

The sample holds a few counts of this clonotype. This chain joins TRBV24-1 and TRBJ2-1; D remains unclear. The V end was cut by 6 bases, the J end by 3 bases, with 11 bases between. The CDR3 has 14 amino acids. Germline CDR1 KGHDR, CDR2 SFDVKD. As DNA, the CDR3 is TGTGCCACCAGTCAAGGGAAGCACTACAATGAGCAGTTCTTC. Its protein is CATSQGKHYNEQFF.

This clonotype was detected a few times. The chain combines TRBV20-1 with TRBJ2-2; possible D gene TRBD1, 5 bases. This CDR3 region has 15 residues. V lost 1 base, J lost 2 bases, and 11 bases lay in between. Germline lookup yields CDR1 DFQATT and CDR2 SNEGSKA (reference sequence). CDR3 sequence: CSARGDSHNTGELFF. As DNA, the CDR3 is TGCAGTGCTAGAGGAGACAGCCACAACACCGGGGAGCTGTTTTTT.

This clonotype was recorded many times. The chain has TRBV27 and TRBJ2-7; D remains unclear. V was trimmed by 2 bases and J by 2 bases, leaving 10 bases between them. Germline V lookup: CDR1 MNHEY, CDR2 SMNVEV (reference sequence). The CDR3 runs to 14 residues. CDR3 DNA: TGTGCCAGCAGTTTAGGACGGAACACCTACGAGCAGTACTTC. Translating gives CASSLGRNTYEQYF.

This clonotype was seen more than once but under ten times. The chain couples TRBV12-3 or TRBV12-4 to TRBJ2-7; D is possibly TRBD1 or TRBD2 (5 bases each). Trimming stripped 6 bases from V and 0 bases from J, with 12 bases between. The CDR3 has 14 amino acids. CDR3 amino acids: CASRRDGSSYEQYF. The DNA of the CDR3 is TGTGCCAGCAGACGGGACGGAAGCTCCTACGAGCAGTACTTC.